This T cell receptor beta chain is from a study of blood T cells in healthy people across ages. Study-level results: Expanded clonotype changes were possibly confounded by unknown donor CMV status.

This clonotype showed up just once. Its antigen is not identified. The authors ran a second PCR of about 7 to 12 cycles using a sample-barcoded 5' primer and a J-beta primer mix. MiXCR, applied by TCRdb to the 5' RACE reads, yields one record per CDR3 protein. The top ten clones hold more than 15% of a sample with hundreds of thousands of distinct CDR3 sequences, 25% to 30% of them seen once. The V end lost 7 bases, the J end lost 5 bases, and 18 bases lay between the germline ends. The germline V gene encodes CDR1 GTSNPN and CDR2 SVGIG (reference sequence). This CDR3 has 13 amino acids. The sequenced sample consisted of blood. The clonotype was recovered from a woman aged 80 or older in good health. The chain combines TRBV30 with TRBJ2-7, with D perhaps assigned TRBD1 or TRBD2 (5 bases each). As DNA, the CDR3 is TGTGCCTTGGCCTCGGGGCAGAGGGACGAGCAGTACTTC. Its protein is CALASGQRDEQYF.